This T cell receptor (beta chain) was obtained from a study of response to subunit inactivated influenza vaccine. Study findings and constraints: The authors put forward the suggestion that each seasonal influenza vaccination may bring in only a limited number of new T cells.

The CDR3 is 14 residues long. The J segment lost 0 bases and the V segment lost 5 bases, leaving 3 bases of the junction unmatched. From germline, CDR1 is DFQATT and CDR2 SNEGSKA (reference sequence). TCRdb ran MiXCR on the RT-PCR reads and lists one entry per CDR3 protein. The sample records about 500,000 distinct CDR3 sequences, 15% to 20% being singletons. This clonotype was found a few times. What it recognizes is unknown. This chain uses TRBV20-1 with TRBJ2-1; 8 bases are a match to TRBD2. This clonotype was obtained from a man between 50 and 75 years old who received an inactivated influenza vaccine. Specimen: CD4+ T cells sorted from PBMCs, collected less than 30 months after vaccination. CDR3 in amino acids: CSAEGTSSYNEQFF. The CDR3, as DNA: TGCAGTGCTGAGGGGACTAGCTCCTACAATGAGCAGTTCTTC.